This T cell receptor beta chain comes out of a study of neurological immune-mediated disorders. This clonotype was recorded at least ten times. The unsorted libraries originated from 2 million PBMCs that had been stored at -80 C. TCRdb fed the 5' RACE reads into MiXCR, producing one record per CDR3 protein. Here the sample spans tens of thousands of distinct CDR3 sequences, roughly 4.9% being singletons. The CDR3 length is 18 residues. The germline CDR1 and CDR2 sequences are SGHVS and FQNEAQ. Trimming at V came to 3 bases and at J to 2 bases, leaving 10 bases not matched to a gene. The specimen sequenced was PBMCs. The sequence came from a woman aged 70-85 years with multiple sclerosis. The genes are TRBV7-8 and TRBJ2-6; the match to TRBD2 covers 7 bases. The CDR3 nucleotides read TGTGCCAGCAGCTTCGCGACCCGGGGGGAAGCTGGGGCCAACGTCCTGACTTTC. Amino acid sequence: CASSFATRGEAGANVLTF.